This entry describes one TCR beta chain. Other DNA sequences in the sample encode the same CDR3. Generated by immunoSEQ multiplex PCR, the TCRdb table keeps only in-frame clones and is missing some. Of about 160,000 clones in the sample, over 85% were seen once. CDR3 size: 15 residues. Germline CDR1 and CDR2: SNHLY and FYNNEI. J was trimmed by 7 bases and V by 6 bases; bases with no gene match: 12. This specimen comes from a study of control samples from healthy donors and cancer patients. Sequenced input: blood. The receptor was isolated from a woman between 40 and 50 years old in good health. The chain uses TRBV2 and TRBJ1-5; 7 bases are shared with TRBD1. The CDR3 region is CASRTNRGGGQPQHF. In DNA form, the CDR3 reads TGTGCCAGCAGGACGAACAGGGGAGGGGGGCAGCCCCAGCATTTT.